The entry below describes one T cell receptor (beta chain). Its antigen is undetermined. This entry comes from a study of cytomegalovirus exposure and HLA in healthy donors. PCR used 60 Vbeta primers and 13 Jbeta primers. Libraries were prepared by immunoSEQ multiplex PCR; TCRdb keeps only in-frame clonotypes and omits some of them. Of 150,000 to 200,000 clones listed, roughly 87% were seen once; the top ten hold 0.2% to 0.3%. The CDR3 runs to 13 residues. Germline V gives CDR1 LGHNT, CDR2 FRNRAP. The germline V and J ends were trimmed by 6 bases and 5 bases, with 12 bases remaining between them. The study, taken as a whole, reports: Later work found most CMV-associated TCR beta chains apparently HLA-restricted.

This TCR derives from a girl less than two years old in good health and CMV-seronegative. Sequencing used PBMCs. The genes are TRBV12-5 and TRBJ2-3, with TRBD2 as a possible D gene (7 bases). The CDR3 spells CASGGGREDTQYF. For the CDR3, the DNA is TGTGCTAGTGGGGGGGGGCGTGAAGATACGCAGTATTTT.